Listed here are 20 T cell receptor beta chains from one sample, sequenced in a study of blood T cell repertoires in COVID-19. Using immunoSEQ multiplex PCR, the repertoire was profiled, and TCRdb retains in-frame clones only, with some absent. The sample has some 220,000 clones, 83% seen once. Sequenced material: peripheral blood. These receptor sequences come from a human donor in a cohort sampled during active COVID-19.

The genes are TRBV7-9 and TRBJ2-7; perhaps TRBD1 as D (5 bases). V lost 5 bases and J lost 0, with 11 bases in between. The CDR3 extends over 14 amino acids. Germline V gives CDR1 SEHNR, CDR2 FQNEAQ (reference sequence). CDR3 DNA sequence: TGTGCCAGCAGCCGCGACAGAAACTCCTACGAGCAGTACTTC. This sequence encodes CASSRDRNSYEQYF.

The V and J genes are TRBV27 and TRBJ2-2; D is undetermined. The V gene lost 3 bases and the J gene lost 0 bases, with 14 bases spanning the gap. The germline V gene has CDR1 MNHEY and CDR2 SMNVEV (reference sequence). The CDR3 is 17 amino acids. CDR3 amino acids: CASSLEFAQANTGELFF. The CDR3, as DNA: TGTGCCAGCAGTTTGGAGTTTGCGCAAGCGAACACCGGGGAGCTGTTTTTT.

The gene calls are TRBV4-1 and TRBJ1-5; no clear D gene. CDR1 is MGHRA, CDR2 YSYEKL, per germline. V lost 0 bases and J lost 7, with 13 bases in between. The CDR3 contains 15 residues. The CDR3: CASSQDRVGRQPQHF. The CDR3 region has the DNA TGCGCCAGCAGCCAAGATCGGGTTGGGAGGCAGCCCCAGCATTTT.

The gene calls are TRBV11-3 and TRBJ2-3; the D gene is possibly TRBD2 (5 bases). The CDR3 length is 14 residues. Germline assignment: CDR1 SGHNT and CDR2 YENEEA. Trimming stripped 4 bases from V and 2 bases from J, with 10 bases between. The CDR3 reads CASSSGLATDTQYF. In DNA form, the CDR3 reads TGTGCCAGCAGCTCAGGACTTGCCACAGATACGCAGTATTTT.

The chain couples TRBV7-9 to TRBJ1-1; D is uncertain. Trimming took 7 bases from V and 4 from J, leaving 13 bases between them. CDR3 length: 13 amino acids. Germline V gene sequence: CDR1 SEHNR, CDR2 FQNEAQ (reference sequence). CDR3 sequence reads: CASKPPVGTEAFF. CDR3 nucleotides: TGTGCCAGCAAGCCTCCCGTCGGCACTGAAGCTTTCTTT.

The chain uses TRBV15 and TRBJ2-2; D is uncertain. Germline V gene sequence: CDR1 LNHNV, CDR2 YYDKDF (reference sequence). Between the trimmed V and J ends, which lost 1 base and 3 bases, there was a span of 6 bases. This CDR3 is built from 14 residues. In DNA form, the CDR3 reads TGTGCCACCAGCAGAGGGAGTTACACCGGGGAGCTGTTTTTT. Protein product: CATSRGSYTGELFF.

The rearrangement joins TRBV20-1 to TRBJ2-7, with 8 bases fitting TRBD1. Germline V gene lookup returns CDR1 DFQATT and CDR2 SNEGSKA (reference sequence). V shed 6 bases and J 9 bases; nucleotides not matched to a gene: 7. The CDR3 runs 11 residues. The CDR3 nucleotides are TGCAGTGCCCCGGACAGGGCCTGGCAGTACTTC. Protein sequence: CSAPDRAWQYF.

The genes are TRBV5-5 and TRBJ1-6, with D possibly being TRBD1 (6 bases). The germline gives CDR1 SGHKS, CDR2 YYEKEE (reference sequence). V was trimmed by 7 bases and J by 9 bases, leaving 23 bases between them. The CDR3 runs to 16 residues. CDR3 region: CASVDVGGLRGSPLHF. DNA of the CDR3: TGTGCCAGCGTCGATGTAGGGGGTCTCCGCGGTTCACCCCTCCACTTT.

This chain links TRBV28 with TRBJ2-1; TRBD2 matches at 9 bases. This CDR3 is 14 amino acids long. Looked up from germline, CDR1 is MDHEN and CDR2 is SYDVKM. V gave up 2 bases and J gave up 6 bases; unmatched junction bases: 2. CDR3 residues: CASSLLAGSNEQFF. For the CDR3, the DNA is TGTGCCAGCAGTTTACTAGCGGGAAGCAATGAGCAGTTCTTC.

This clone was recorded once. The J gene is TRBJ1-2, the V gene TRBV2; D not certain. The germline V and J ends were trimmed by 6 bases and 8 bases, with 7 bases remaining between them. The CDR3 extends over 10 amino acids. Germline V lookup: CDR1 SNHLY, CDR2 FYNNEI. The CDR3 coding sequence is TGTGCCAGCAGGTCTATGGGCTACACCTTC. Translating it yields CASRSMGYTF. Complete variable domain (other parts from reference TRBV2 and TRBJ1-2): EPEVTQTPSHQVTQMGQEVILRCVPISNHLYFYWYRQILGQKVEFLVSFYNNEISEKSEIFDDQFSVERPDGSNFTLKIRSTKLEDSAMYFCASRSMGYTFGSGTRLTVV.

CDR3 nucleotides: TGTGCCAGCAGCCAAGCCGGACAGGGAGGGAACACTGAAGCTTTCTTT. It yields the protein CASSQAGQGGNTEAFF. This chain uses TRBV4-2 with TRBJ1-1; 8 positions match TRBD1. The germline V gene has CDR1 LGHNA and CDR2 YNFKEQ. This CDR3 region has 16 residues. V dropped 1 base and J dropped 1; count of bases not matched to a gene: 5.

J is TRBJ1-1 and V is TRBV16; a possible D gene is TRBD1 (5 bases). Germline CDR1 reads KGHSY; CDR2 reads FQNENV. V was pared by 2 bases and J by 5 bases, with 12 bases between. The CDR3 runs to 14 residues. CDR3 DNA: TGTGCCAGCAGCCAACGCCAGGGTTTTACTGAAGCTTTCTTT. As protein: CASSQRQGFTEAFF.

The V call is TRBV5-6, the J call TRBJ1-2, with D possibly being TRBD1 (5 bases). The CDR3 is 14 residues long. The V gene's germline CDR1 is SGHDT and CDR2 YYEEEE. Trimming left V 4 bases short and J 2 bases short, with 12 bases between. The CDR3 coding sequence is TGTGCCAGCAGCCCACGACAGATCAACTATGGCTACACCTTC. Translation: CASSPRQINYGYTF.

CDR3 sequence reads: CASRTLYGYTF. CDR3 coding DNA: TGTGCCAGCAGGACACTCTATGGCTACACCTTC. This chain links TRBV27 with TRBJ1-2; the D is unclear. This CDR3 is 11 amino acids long. Between the trimmed V and J ends, which lost 6 bases and 4 bases, there was a span of 6 bases. Germline CDR1 is MNHEY and CDR2 is SMNVEV (reference sequence).

V is TRBV10-2 and J is TRBJ1-1, with unresolved D. Germline CDR1 WSHSY, CDR2 SAAADI. The CDR3 spans 14 residues. V was pared by 0 bases and J by 1 base, with 6 bases between. This CDR3 reads CASSESSWNTEAFF. DNA of the CDR3: TGCGCCAGCAGTGAGTCGTCGTGGAACACTGAAGCTTTCTTT.

The chain couples TRBV28 to TRBJ1-2, with TRBD1 as a possible D gene (5 bases). CDR3 length equals 13 residues. V shed 6 bases and J shed 3 bases, with 11 bases lying between them. From germline, CDR1 is MDHEN and CDR2 SYDVKM. The CDR3, as DNA: TGTGCCAGCAGAGCGGGGGTCGACTATGGCTACACCTTC. Encoded protein: CASRAGVDYGYTF.

The chain recombines TRBV6-5 with TRBJ2-1; tentatively, D is TRBD2 (7 bases). Germline V gene data show CDR1 as MNHEY and CDR2 as SVGAGI. V was cut by 2 bases and J by 8 bases, with 13 bases left in between. This CDR3 contains 14 residues. CDR3 protein: CASSYAGGRDEQFF. The CDR3 region has the DNA TGTGCCAGCAGTTACGCCGGGGGGCGCGATGAGCAGTTCTTC.

This clone was counted only a few times. This chain uses TRBV3-1 (or the pseudogene TRBV3-2) with TRBJ1-2; D remains ambiguous. Deletions cut 0 bases from V and 4 bases from J, with 15 bases between. Germline V gene sequence: CDR1 LGHDT, CDR2 YNNKEL (reference sequence). This CDR3 is 16 amino acids long. The CDR3 sequence: CASSQEEGGFSYGYTF. CDR3 in DNA: TGTGCCAGCAGCCAAGAGGAGGGTGGGTTCTCCTATGGCTACACCTTC.

This clone was observed once. This chain uses TRBV27 with TRBJ2-1, with TRBD1 as a possible D gene (6 bases). V was shortened by 7 bases and J by 8 bases, with 12 bases between the two germline ends. Germline V gives CDR1 MNHEY, CDR2 SMNVEV (reference sequence). CDR3 length: 12 residues. CDR3 nucleotides: TGTGCCAGCAAACTCAGGGGCCATGAGCAGTTCTTC. It encodes CASKLRGHEQFF.

This chain uses TRBV7-2 with TRBJ2-7; 9 nucleotides align to TRBD1. From germline, CDR1 is SGHTA and CDR2 FQGNSA. This CDR3 region has 14 residues. With V trimmed by 5 bases and J by 1 base, 3 bases remained unmatched. CDR3 protein: CASSTGTGSYEQYF. The CDR3 region has the DNA TGTGCCAGCAGCACCGGGACAGGGTCCTACGAGCAGTACTTC.